Presented here are 18 T cell receptor beta chains from one specimen sequenced in a study of T cells in Graves' hyperthyroidism and ophthalmopathy. The TCR beta CDR3 regions underwent amplification using RNA transcripts as the source. HTBI primers drove first-round RT-PCR of the TCR CDR3. TCRdb re-called the multiplex PCR reads with MiXCR, one entry per CDR3 protein. The sample lists some 740,000 distinct CDR3 sequences; around 13% were seen once. Sequencing input: blood. These receptors were taken from a woman aged 18-29 years with Graves' hyperthyroidism.

The rearrangement joins TRBV12-3 or TRBV12-4 to TRBJ2-7; 8 nucleotides agree with TRBD1. The V and J ends lost 3 bases and 3 bases, in that order; junction bases with no gene match: 10. This CDR3 region has 16 residues. CDR3 loop: CASSFRTGQGNYEQYF. Here the CDR3 DNA reads TGTGCCAGCAGTTTCCGCACCGGACAGGGCAACTACGAGCAGTACTTC.

This chain's CDR3 is CASSQGFGSPLHF. Written as DNA, the CDR3 is TGTGCCAGCAGCCAAGGGTTTGGATCACCCCTCCACTTT. The V call is TRBV14, the J call TRBJ1-6; D is undetermined. CDR3 size: 13 residues. Germline V gene data show CDR1 as SGHDN and CDR2 as FVKESK. V lost 1 base, J lost 10 bases, and 8 bases lay in between. Full variable domain (rest looked up from reference TRBV14 and TRBJ1-6): EAGVTQFPSHSVIEKGQTVTLRCDPISGHDNLYWYRRVMGKEIKFLLHFVKESKQDESGMPNNRFLAERTGGTYSTLKVQPAELEDSGVYFCASSQGFGSPLHFGNGTRLTVT.

Only a few counts were recorded for this clonotype. The rearrangement uses TRBV12-3 or TRBV12-4 and TRBJ2-2; 8 bases line up with TRBD1. The length of the CDR3 is 15 residues. V shed 3 bases, J shed 6 bases, and the junction held 6 bases outside the gene matches. The CDR3 DNA follows: TGTGCCAGCAGTTTGTCGGACAGGGATTCCGGGGAGCTGTTTTTT. Its translation is CASSLSDRDSGELFF.

Only a few counts were recorded for this clonotype. V gene TRBV4-2 combines with J gene TRBJ1-2, with D unresolved. Germline CDR1 is LGHNA and CDR2 is YNFKEQ. Deletions cut 0 bases from V and 0 bases from J, with 11 bases between. CDR3 size: 16 residues. CDR3: CASSQEYTAANYGYTF. DNA of the CDR3: TGTGCCAGCAGCCAAGAATACACGGCGGCTAACTATGGCTACACCTTC.

This clonotype was counted many times. This chain uses TRBV7-9 with TRBJ2-7; possible D gene TRBD1, 5 bases. The germline gives CDR1 SEHNR, CDR2 FQNEAQ (reference sequence). The CDR3 length is 13 residues. Trimming took off 3 bases at V and 3 bases at J, with 9 bases between the two ends. The CDR3, as DNA: TGTGCCAGCAGCTTGGACACAAGCTACGAGCAGTACTTC. As protein: CASSLDTSYEQYF.

This clonotype appeared many times. The gene calls are TRBV7-9 and TRBJ2-7, with D maybe TRBD1 (6 bases). V lost 3 bases to trimming and J lost 6 bases, with 12 bases between them. Per germline, CDR1 SEHNR and CDR2 FQNEAQ (reference sequence). The CDR3 length is 13 residues. The CDR3 DNA reads as TGTGCCAGCAGCTTCCTTACAGGGATCGAGCAGTACTTC. It translates to CASSFLTGIEQYF.

V gene TRBV6-1 combines with J gene TRBJ1-5; D is uncertain. CDR1 and CDR2 (germline): MNHNS, SASEGT. The CDR3 is 13 residues long. Trimming removed 8 bases from V and 2 bases from J, with 10 bases in between. CDR3: CASQPTGNQPQHF. CDR3 bases: TGTGCCAGCCAACCCACCGGCAATCAGCCCCAGCATTTT.

This clonotype has ten or more counts. The chain is built from TRBV7-3 and TRBJ2-7; 9 bases match TRBD1. Germline assignment: CDR1 SGHTA and CDR2 FQGTGA. Trimming took 9 bases from V and 1 from J; bases not matched to a gene: 7. CDR3 length: 14 residues. CDR3: CASSLGTGSYEQYF. CDR3 coding DNA: TGTGCCAGTAGTCTCGGGACAGGGTCCTACGAGCAGTACTTC.

The V gene is TRBV25-1, the J gene TRBJ2-3, with 8 bases fitting TRBD1. CDR3 size: 16 residues. Germline CDR1 MGHDK, CDR2 SYGVNS. V trimming: 1 base; J trimming: 6 bases; junction bases outside the gene matches: 9. DNA for the CDR3: TGTGCCAGCAGTGAATGGAGGACAGGGTGGCCCGATACGCAGTATTTT. Its protein is CASSEWRTGWPDTQYF.

This clonotype has a count of ten or more. This sequence joins TRBV6-5 and TRBJ2-1; D is unclear. Trimming took 0 bases from V and 2 from J, leaving 14 bases between them. Germline V CDR1 and CDR2: MNHEY, SVGAGI. This CDR3 contains 17 residues. The CDR3 here is CASSYSEGLPTYNEQFF. The CDR3 DNA reads as TGTGCCAGCAGTTACTCGGAAGGGCTACCTACCTACAATGAGCAGTTCTTC.

The chain has TRBV29-1 and TRBJ2-1; D remains ambiguous. The CDR3 is 15 amino acids. The germline CDR1 and CDR2 sequences are SQVTM and ANQGSEA. The V gene lost 0 bases and the J gene lost 7 bases, with 16 bases spanning the gap. The DNA for the CDR3 is TGCAGCGTTGAAGATCTGGTTGGAGTGGGGAATGAGCAGTTCTTC. Encoded protein: CSVEDLVGVGNEQFF.

This clonotype was detected ten times or more. The chain carries TRBV3-1 and TRBJ2-7; D is undetermined. Germline CDR1 and CDR2: LGHDT and YNNKEL (reference sequence). The CDR3 has 12 amino acids. V gave up 1 base and J gave up 6 bases, with 7 bases separating them. CDR3 DNA: TGTGCCAGCAGCCAAGCGAAGCGCGAGCAGTACTTC. This gives the protein CASSQAKREQYF.

This clonotype was detected many times. V usage is TRBV20-1 and J usage is TRBJ2-3; 8 bases line up with TRBD1. With V trimmed by 5 bases and J by 5 bases, 9 bases remained unmatched. The CDR3 runs to 14 residues. CDR1 and CDR2 from the germline V gene are DFQATT and SNEGSKA (reference sequence). The CDR3 DNA is TGCAGTGCTCCATGGACAGGGACAGGAGATACGCAGTATTTT. Its translation is CSAPWTGTGDTQYF.

The V call is TRBV12-3 or TRBV12-4, the J call TRBJ1-5, with D perhaps matching TRBD1 (6 bases). With 4 bases removed from V and 0 bases from J, the gap between germline ends came to 16 bases. There are 17 residues in the CDR3. In DNA form, the CDR3 reads TGTGCCAGCAGTTCTGGGGGGCCCTTTTATAGCAATCAGCCCCAGCATTTT. Protein: CASSSGGPFYSNQPQHF.

This clonotype was counted many times. CDR3 nucleotide sequence: TGTGCCAGCAGCGAACCGTTCCGGGACCCCGGGACAGATACGCAGTATTTT. Its protein is CASSEPFRDPGTDTQYF. The chain joins TRBV28 to TRBJ2-3; D is tentatively TRBD1 or TRBD2 (5 bases each). CDR1 is MDHEN, CDR2 SYDVKM, per germline. With 6 bases removed from V and 3 bases from J, the gap between germline ends came to 22 bases. The CDR3 covers 17 residues.

This clonotype was recorded at least ten times. This chain connects TRBV6-2 or TRBV6-3 to TRBJ1-2, with a weak D call TRBD1 (5 bases). V dropped 2 bases and J dropped 8 bases, with 6 bases sitting between them. There are 11 residues in the CDR3. The germline gives CDR1 MNHEY, CDR2 SVGEGT. This CDR3 is CASSYGDGYTF. CDR3 DNA: TGTGCCAGCAGTTACGGGGACGGCTACACCTTC.

This clonotype has more than one count but fewer than ten. The chain joins TRBV6-1 to TRBJ2-3; 11 bases are shared with TRBD2. The germline V gene has CDR1 MNHNS and CDR2 SASEGT. The J segment lost 2 bases and the V segment lost 5 bases, leaving 9 bases of the junction unmatched. This CDR3 comprises 17 residues. CDR3 nucleotides: TGTGCCAGCAGTTCCGTAGCGGGAGGGCCGACCACAGATACGCAGTATTTT. Its translation: CASSSVAGGPTTDTQYF.

The chain carries TRBV6-2 or TRBV6-3 and TRBJ1-2; D perhaps matches TRBD1 (5 bases). Trimming removed 3 bases from V and 3 bases from J, with 11 bases in between. The germline V gene has CDR1 MNHEY and CDR2 SVGEGT. The CDR3 length is 14 residues. The CDR3 DNA follows: TGTGCCAGCAGTTATCCGGGGGGGGACTATGGCTACACCTTC. Its protein product is CASSYPGGDYGYTF.